The rows below give T cell receptor beta chains drawn from one sample of a study of post-analysis software for immune sequencing data. TCRdb independently ran MiXCR on the PCR reads; one entry per CDR3 protein. The sample contains roughly 800,000 distinct CDR3 sequences, roughly 50% of which appear only once. The specimen sequenced was blood. All receptors come from a girl aged 10 to 17 with multiple sclerosis. Each CDR3 is given with its conserved first and last residue.

cdr3_length: 15; v_call: TRBV7-9; cdr3_aa: CASSGSALGYNEQFF
cdr3_length: 16; v_call: TRBV7-9; cdr3_aa: CASSLVRPGGLDTQYF
cdr3_length: 14; v_call: TRBV6-1; cdr3_aa: CASSATRLQETQYF
cdr3_length: 13; v_call: TRBV30; cdr3_aa: CAWSGTSGYQQFF
cdr3_length: 12; v_call: TRBV19; cdr3_aa: CASSEVQETQYF
cdr3_length: 14; v_call: TRBV20-1; cdr3_aa: CSAPGGQIYNEQFF
cdr3_length: 12; v_call: TRBV29-1; cdr3_aa: CSVEASPYEQYF
cdr3_length: 16; v_call: TRBV12-3/TRBV12-4; cdr3_aa: CASSLVPGRGSYEQYF
cdr3_length: 14; v_call: TRBV20-1; cdr3_aa: CSALPGTGRHEQYF
cdr3_length: 15; v_call: TRBV12-3/TRBV12-4; cdr3_aa: CASRKRGGSRDTQYF
cdr3_length: 9; v_call: TRBV20-1; cdr3_aa: CSAPGEQFF
cdr3_length: 12; v_call: TRBV20-1; cdr3_aa: CSASRTRKTQYF
cdr3_length: 16; v_call: TRBV15; cdr3_aa: CATSSGRTGSSYEQYF
cdr3_length: 14; v_call: TRBV12-3/TRBV12-4; cdr3_aa: CASTSIRVGHGYTF
cdr3_length: 15; v_call: TRBV7-9; cdr3_aa: CASRGGLAGGYEQYF
cdr3_length: 13; v_call: TRBV3-1; cdr3_aa: CASSQTAAYGYTF
cdr3_length: 16; v_call: TRBV11-1; cdr3_aa: CASSLWGPGESYEQYF
cdr3_length: 11; v_call: TRBV6-5; cdr3_aa: CASRLIYEQYF
cdr3_length: 15; v_call: TRBV7-9; cdr3_aa: CASPRSGSSYNEQFF
cdr3_length: 11; v_call: TRBV6-6; cdr3_aa: CAVAGGYEQYF
cdr3_length: 15; v_call: TRBV4-1; cdr3_aa: CASSHSSGRVYEQYF
cdr3_length: 16; v_call: TRBV5-1; cdr3_aa: CASSFRGSANYNEQFF
cdr3_length: 17; v_call: TRBV12-3/TRBV12-4; cdr3_aa: CASSLGSRALISYEQYF
cdr3_length: 14; v_call: TRBV18; cdr3_aa: CASSYSGTPQPQHF
cdr3_length: 15; v_call: TRBV20-1; cdr3_aa: CSATSRDTQQDTQYF
cdr3_length: 14; v_call: TRBV20-1; cdr3_aa: CSARDPAGFREQYF
cdr3_length: 15; v_call: TRBV7-9; cdr3_aa: CASSRVSSGANVLTF
cdr3_length: 17; v_call: TRBV13; cdr3_aa: CASSLGLGRARQEIQYF
cdr3_length: 15; v_call: TRBV5-1; cdr3_aa: CASSLIGQGLDEQYF
cdr3_length: 16; v_call: TRBV7-6; cdr3_aa: CASSTGTSGNVYEQFF
cdr3_length: 14; v_call: TRBV7-2; cdr3_aa: CASSLQGAVGEQFF
cdr3_length: 14; v_call: TRBV15; cdr3_aa: CATSYRTGNQPQHF
cdr3_length: 13; v_call: TRBV10-3; cdr3_aa: CAISELGSPSQFF
cdr3_length: 16; v_call: TRBV4-1; cdr3_aa: CASSQEGPQRGETQYF
cdr3_length: 16; v_call: TRBV6-6; cdr3_aa: CASSSSLLARQETQYF
cdr3_length: 14; v_call: TRBV20-1; cdr3_aa: CSARAGLEGLEQFF
cdr3_length: 12; v_call: TRBV12-3/TRBV12-4; cdr3_aa: CASTLQGSPLHF
cdr3_length: 14; v_call: TRBV5-1; cdr3_aa: CASSSGLSLYGYTF
cdr3_length: 14; v_call: TRBV7-6; cdr3_aa: CASSLEFLYTEAFF
cdr3_length: 16; v_call: TRBV6-5; cdr3_aa: CASSYEGVSGANVLTF
cdr3_length: 16; v_call: TRBV20-1; cdr3_aa: CSARVAFRGVGTEAFF
cdr3_length: 15; v_call: TRBV5-1; cdr3_aa: CASSPGQTRTDTQYF
cdr3_length: 15; v_call: TRBV7-9; cdr3_aa: CASSLRASGANVLTF
cdr3_length: 16; v_call: TRBV4-2; cdr3_aa: CASSPKSGGAGDTQYF
cdr3_length: 11; v_call: TRBV10-3; cdr3_aa: CALSWGNEQFF
cdr3_length: 15; v_call: TRBV11-2; cdr3_aa: CASSLDSRLYQPQHF
cdr3_length: 15; v_call: TRBV9; cdr3_aa: CASSVGGDSIYGYTF
cdr3_length: 14; v_call: TRBV29-1; cdr3_aa: CSVEDRPGPEYYTF
cdr3_length: 19; v_call: TRBV2; cdr3_aa: CASSEGVIWTPVDTGELFF
cdr3_length: 13; v_call: TRBV2; cdr3_aa: CASRADGAYGYTF
cdr3_length: 15; v_call: TRBV5-1; cdr3_aa: CASSKLAGGSDEQFF
cdr3_length: 13; v_call: TRBV7-3; cdr3_aa: CASSFTRDQPQHF
cdr3_length: 14; v_call: TRBV6-1; cdr3_aa: CASRVQGGRYEQYF
cdr3_length: 15; v_call: TRBV29-1; cdr3_aa: CSVILAGASTDTQYF
cdr3_length: 16; v_call: TRBV10-3; cdr3_aa: CAISQTPDRLPYEQYF
cdr3_length: 17; v_call: TRBV4-1; cdr3_aa: CASSQPREAGGNQPQHF
cdr3_length: 15; v_call: TRBV6-5; cdr3_aa: CASSYASVANTEAFF
cdr3_length: 16; v_call: TRBV6-5; cdr3_aa: CASSYSNPPRADEQFF
cdr3_length: 18; v_call: TRBV5-1; cdr3_aa: CASSLSEVGGRTPYEQYF